The rows below give T cell receptor beta chains drawn from one sample of a study of Ad26.COV2.S vaccination and SARS-CoV-2 variants. Method: immunoSEQ multiplex PCR; TCRdb's copy keeps in-frame clones and lacks some. The sample holds 400,000 to 450,000 clones, approximately 90% seen once. The starting material was peripheral blood, obtained in a trial of Ad26.COV2.S vaccine versus placebo. The receptors originated from a person between 18 and 60 years old who received the Ad26.COV2.S COVID-19 vaccine or a placebo. CDR3s include the opening cysteine and the closing phenylalanine or tryptophan. D genes are given only for firm matches. Not all rows give a size; the values are once, few, many and, for expanded clones, a class.

j_call: TRBJ2-3; clone_size: .; d_call: TRBD2; v_call: TRBV6-4; cdr3_aa: CASSETSGTDTQYF; cdr3_nt: TGTGCCAGCAGTGAAACTAGCGGCACAGATACGCAGTATTTT
j_call: TRBJ1-1; clone_size: few; d_call: .; v_call: TRBV27; cdr3_aa: CASSLGSTGSEAFF; cdr3_nt: TGTGCCAGCAGTTTAGGATCAACAGGGTCGGAAGCTTTCTTT
j_call: TRBJ2-7; clone_size: .; d_call: .; v_call: TRBV5-1; cdr3_aa: CASSLDGRLSSYEQYF; cdr3_nt: TGCGCCAGCAGCTTGGATGGGAGGTTGAGCTCCTACGAGCAGTACTTC
j_call: TRBJ2-5; clone_size: .; d_call: .; v_call: TRBV29-1; cdr3_aa: CSVEDGPGIETQYF; cdr3_nt: TGCAGCGTTGAAGATGGCCCAGGGATAGAGACCCAGTACTTC
j_call: TRBJ1-1; clone_size: .; d_call: .; v_call: TRBV12-3/TRBV12-4; cdr3_aa: CASSLGPNTEAFF; cdr3_nt: TGTGCCAGCAGTTTGGGTCCGAACACTGAAGCTTTCTTT
j_call: TRBJ2-7; clone_size: .; d_call: .; v_call: TRBV13; cdr3_aa: CASSLRTGYVEQYF; cdr3_nt: TGTGCCAGCAGCTTAAGAACCGGGTATGTCGAGCAGTACTTC
j_call: TRBJ1-4; clone_size: .; d_call: .; v_call: TRBV7-2; cdr3_aa: CASSLFGRAGEKLFF; cdr3_nt: TGTGCCAGCAGCTTATTTGGCAGGGCCGGGGAAAAACTGTTTTTT
j_call: TRBJ2-7; clone_size: .; d_call: TRBD2; v_call: TRBV7-9; cdr3_aa: CASSSRLGGLNEQYF; cdr3_nt: TGTGCCAGCAGCTCGAGGTTGGGAGGGTTGAACGAGCAGTACTTC
j_call: TRBJ1-1; clone_size: few; d_call: TRBD1; v_call: TRBV29-1; cdr3_aa: CSVEPGGSDTEAFF; cdr3_nt: TGCAGCGTTGAGCCAGGGGGCAGTGACACTGAAGCTTTCTTT
j_call: TRBJ1-6; clone_size: .; d_call: .; v_call: TRBV19; cdr3_aa: CASSPSDMINDSPLHF; cdr3_nt: TGTGCCAGTAGTCCCTCGGACATGATCAACGATTCACCCCTCCACTTT
j_call: TRBJ1-4; clone_size: .; d_call: TRBD1; v_call: TRBV7-9; cdr3_aa: CASSLFRGQEEKLFF; cdr3_nt: TGTGCCAGCAGCTTATTCAGGGGGCAGGAAGAAAAACTGTTTTTT
j_call: TRBJ1-5; clone_size: .; d_call: TRBD1; v_call: TRBV27; cdr3_aa: CASRSGTGGDQPQHF; cdr3_nt: TGTGCCAGCAGATCCGGGACAGGGGGCGATCAGCCCCAGCATTTT
j_call: TRBJ2-7; clone_size: .; d_call: .; v_call: TRBV28; cdr3_aa: CASSLESYEQYF; cdr3_nt: TGTGCCAGCAGTCTAGAAAGTTACGAGCAGTACTTC
j_call: TRBJ2-7; clone_size: .; d_call: .; v_call: TRBV7-6; cdr3_aa: CASSLVGGGNEQYF; cdr3_nt: TGTGCCAGCAGCTTAGTCGGGGGCGGGAACGAGCAGTACTTC
j_call: TRBJ2-6; clone_size: .; d_call: .; v_call: TRBV10-2; cdr3_aa: CASSDSGPGANVLTF; cdr3_nt: TGCGCCAGCAGTGATTCGGGCCCTGGGGCCAACGTCCTGACTTTC
j_call: TRBJ2-6; clone_size: .; d_call: .; v_call: TRBV9; cdr3_aa: CASSGGPQGFRPGANVLTF; cdr3_nt: TGTGCCAGCAGCGGAGGCCCACAGGGATTTCGTCCTGGGGCCAACGTCCTGACTTTC
j_call: TRBJ1-5; clone_size: few; d_call: TRBD1; v_call: TRBV6-2/TRBV6-3; cdr3_aa: CASSYPTGGGNQPQHF; cdr3_nt: TGTGCCAGCAGTTACCCTACAGGGGGCGGGAATCAGCCCCAGCATTTT
j_call: TRBJ2-3; clone_size: .; d_call: .; v_call: TRBV9; cdr3_aa: CASSVGAGAGDTQYF; cdr3_nt: TGTGCCAGCAGCGTAGGAGCAGGGGCAGGAGATACGCAGTATTTT
j_call: TRBJ2-1; clone_size: .; d_call: TRBD2; v_call: TRBV6-5; cdr3_aa: CASSYSTGLAGVEQFF; cdr3_nt: TGTGCCAGCAGTTACTCGACTGGACTAGCGGGAGTCGAGCAGTTCTTC
j_call: TRBJ1-4; clone_size: .; d_call: TRBD1; v_call: TRBV28; cdr3_aa: CASNAGTGVHEKLFF; cdr3_nt: TGTGCCAGCAACGCCGGGACAGGGGTTCATGAAAAACTGTTTTTT
j_call: TRBJ2-3; clone_size: .; d_call: TRBD2; v_call: TRBV19; cdr3_aa: CASSIGTSGTDTQYF; cdr3_nt: TGTGCCAGTAGTATAGGGACTAGCGGCACAGATACGCAGTATTTT
j_call: TRBJ1-2; clone_size: .; d_call: .; v_call: TRBV20-1; cdr3_aa: CSARPQYLDTF; cdr3_nt: TGCAGTGCTAGACCCCAGTACTTGGACACCTTC
j_call: TRBJ1-4; clone_size: .; d_call: TRBD1; v_call: TRBV6-5; cdr3_aa: CASSYSWTGGEKLFF; cdr3_nt: TGTGCCAGCAGTTACTCCTGGACAGGGGGTGAAAAACTGTTTTTT
j_call: TRBJ2-7; clone_size: .; d_call: .; v_call: TRBV27; cdr3_aa: CASSQSARDTYEQYF; cdr3_nt: TGTGCCAGCAGTCAATCCGCCAGGGACACCTACGAGCAGTACTTC
j_call: TRBJ1-2; clone_size: .; d_call: .; v_call: TRBV30; cdr3_aa: CAGQPGSFVYGYTF; cdr3_nt: TGTGCCGGTCAACCGGGAAGCTTCGTCTATGGCTACACCTTC
j_call: TRBJ2-7; clone_size: .; d_call: .; v_call: TRBV27; cdr3_aa: CASSFADNSYEQYF; cdr3_nt: TGTGCCAGCAGTTTCGCAGACAACTCCTACGAGCAGTACTTC
j_call: TRBJ2-3; clone_size: .; d_call: .; v_call: TRBV5-4; cdr3_aa: CASSSKRGTDTQYF; cdr3_nt: TGTGCCAGCAGCTCAAAGCGGGGCACAGATACGCAGTATTTT
j_call: TRBJ2-5; clone_size: .; d_call: TRBD1; v_call: TRBV7-8; cdr3_aa: CASSILTGVETQYF; cdr3_nt: TGTGCCAGCAGCATACTTACAGGGGTCGAGACCCAGTACTTC
j_call: TRBJ1-3; clone_size: .; d_call: .; v_call: TRBV7-9; cdr3_aa: CASSYTGADGNTIYF; cdr3_nt: TGTGCCAGCAGTTACACCGGGGCGGACGGAAACACCATATATTTT
j_call: TRBJ2-1; clone_size: .; d_call: .; v_call: TRBV7-9; cdr3_aa: CASSSPDRNNEQFF; cdr3_nt: TGTGCCAGCAGCTCACCCGACAGAAACAATGAGCAGTTCTTC
j_call: TRBJ2-5; clone_size: once; d_call: .; v_call: TRBV7-2; cdr3_aa: CASSSQRGETQYF; cdr3_nt: TGTGCCAGCAGCTCTCAGAGGGGAGAGACCCAGTACTTC
j_call: TRBJ1-4; clone_size: once; d_call: .; v_call: TRBV20-1; cdr3_aa: CSASRTANEKLFF; cdr3_nt: TGCAGTGCTAGTCGGACGGCTAATGAAAAACTGTTTTTT
j_call: TRBJ1-2; clone_size: .; d_call: .; v_call: TRBV19; cdr3_aa: CASSWEHNYGYTF; cdr3_nt: TGTGCCAGTAGTTGGGAACACAACTATGGCTACACCTTC
j_call: TRBJ2-7; clone_size: .; d_call: .; v_call: TRBV6-5; cdr3_aa: CASRQGSTYEQYF; cdr3_nt: TGTGCCAGCAGGCAAGGGTCTACCTACGAGCAGTACTTC
j_call: TRBJ2-7; clone_size: .; d_call: TRBD2; v_call: TRBV7-2; cdr3_aa: CASSLGILAGADEQYF; cdr3_nt: TGTGCCAGCAGCTTAGGGATACTAGCGGGAGCTGACGAGCAGTACTTC
j_call: TRBJ1-3; clone_size: .; d_call: TRBD1; v_call: TRBV9; cdr3_aa: CASSGGTGTGNTIYF; cdr3_nt: TGTGCCAGCAGCGGAGGGACAGGGACTGGAAACACCATATATTTT
j_call: TRBJ1-1; clone_size: .; d_call: .; v_call: TRBV6-5; cdr3_aa: CASTQPGRTEAFF; cdr3_nt: TGTGCCAGCACCCAACCTGGAAGGACTGAAGCTTTCTTT
j_call: TRBJ2-1; clone_size: .; d_call: TRBD2; v_call: TRBV4-1; cdr3_aa: CASSEGGLAGSDEQFF; cdr3_nt: TGCGCCAGCAGCGAGGGGGGACTAGCGGGGAGCGATGAGCAGTTCTTC
j_call: TRBJ2-1; clone_size: .; d_call: .; v_call: TRBV4-3; cdr3_aa: CASSQDGLPRAEQFF; cdr3_nt: TGCGCCAGCAGCCAAGATGGGCTACCCCGGGCCGAGCAGTTCTTC
j_call: TRBJ1-1; clone_size: .; d_call: .; v_call: TRBV5-1; cdr3_aa: CASSLEVSGMNTEAFF; cdr3_nt: TGCGCCAGCAGCTTGGAAGTCTCGGGTATGAACACTGAAGCTTTCTTT
j_call: TRBJ1-4; clone_size: .; d_call: .; v_call: TRBV28; cdr3_aa: CASSSPRGEGEKLFF; cdr3_nt: TGTGCCAGCAGTAGTCCCAGGGGCGAAGGTGAAAAACTGTTTTTT